The entry that follows covers one T cell receptor beta chain sequence. This sample is drawn from a study of human T cells and chemical hapten exposure. This CDR3 is built from 14 residues. Study processing details: There were a median of around 100,000 TCRs per sample, with a range from roughly 23,224 to 750,000. MiXCR was run by TCRdb on the RACE reads, yielding one entry per CDR3 protein. TCRdb's processing, not the authors' own work, is the source of the V and J calls. The data hold approximately 340,000 distinct CDR3 sequences, with around 6.9% observed a single time. The time point: patch test 1, 2 weeks after DPC sensitization. Treatment noted: therapeutic diphenylcyclopropenone sensitization with weekly scalp DPC.

This TCR was recovered from a woman between 18 and 29 years old with alopecia areata. Some clones in this sample may be carry-over from other donors' samples. V gene TRBV21-1 combines with J gene TRBJ1-2. TRBV21-1 is given as a pseudogene. Sequences were derived from whole blood, sampled in connection with sensitization to the hapten diphenylcyclopropenone (DPC). As DNA, the CDR3 is TGTGCCAGCAGCAAAGATACGGTTAACTATGGCTACACCTTC. Amino acid sequence: CASSKDTVNYGYTF.